This T cell receptor beta chain came from a study of CD8 T cells in ankylosing spondylitis. General study points: As reported, disease-linked clones showed significant enrichment in matched ankylosing spondylitis synovial fluid. For ankylosing spondylitis blood, a TCR beta motif of several highly homologous variants appeared characteristic.

Between the trimmed V and J ends, which lost 3 bases and 4 bases, there was a span of 19 bases. CDR3 length: 17 amino acids. TCRdb analysed the 5' RACE reads with MiXCR anew, one entry per CDR3 protein. The sample yields around 140,000 distinct CDR3 sequences, 9.5% to 12% seen once. This clonotype was recorded many times. What it binds is unknown. The sequence was obtained from a female donor with ankylosing spondylitis or in good health (not recorded which). Sequenced material: blood, either unsorted or a sorted T cell fraction (not recorded which). J is TRBJ2-1 and V is TRBV12-3 or TRBV12-4, with D perhaps TRBD2 (6 bases). CDR3 residues: CASSFGIGGPGYNEQFF. The CDR3, as DNA: TGTGCCAGCAGTTTTGGTATTGGAGGGCCGGGGTACAATGAGCAGTTCTTC.